Listed here are 17 T cell receptor beta chains from one sample, sequenced in a study of regulatory T cells in long-lasting Graves disease. Sequencing libraries for TCR beta were prepared with iRepertoire HTBI primers and Arm-PCR of CDR3 regions. TCRdb passed the multiplex PCR reads through MiXCR, listing each CDR3 protein once. Of roughly 440,000 distinct CDR3 sequences in the sample, around 15% were seen once. Time point given: newly diagnosed GD, antithyroid drugs for less than 3 months. RNA extracted from PBMCs served as the sequencing template. These data are also associated with another study on T cells in Graves' hyperthyroidism and ophthalmopathy.

The source was peripheral blood mononuclear cells (PBMCs), collected at new diagnosis, from a patient treated with antithyroid drugs. The origin of the receptors is a woman younger than 35 with Graves disease.

At least ten counts were recorded for this clonotype. The genes are TRBV6-2 or TRBV6-3 and TRBJ2-5; D unresolved. CDR3 length equals 12 residues. Germline values: CDR1 MNHEY, CDR2 SVGEGT. Deletions cut 2 bases from V and 3 bases from J, with 4 bases between. DNA of the CDR3: TGTGCCAGCAGTTACCCCAAAGAGACCCAGTACTTC. Protein: CASSYPKETQYF.

This clonotype showed up just once. This sequence joins TRBV6-2 or TRBV6-3 and TRBJ2-7, with D unresolved. Trimming left V 5 bases short and J 3 bases short, with 8 bases between. The germline CDR1 and CDR2 sequences are MNHEY and SVGEGT. The CDR3 spans 12 residues. Written as DNA, the CDR3 is TGTGCCAGCAGTAACACGGTCTACGAGCAGTACTTC. It encodes CASSNTVYEQYF.

This clonotype has at least ten counts. The chain recombines TRBV20-1 with TRBJ2-1, with D uncertain. In germline, CDR1 is DFQATT, CDR2 SNEGSKA (reference sequence). The CDR3 contains 14 residues. V lost 2 bases and J 4 bases, leaving 12 bases between the germline ends. The CDR3 loop is CSARPILGYNEQFF. The CDR3 DNA sequence: TGCAGTGCTAGACCGATATTAGGATACAATGAGCAGTTCTTC.

This clonotype was seen ten or more times. The V gene is TRBV5-1, the J gene TRBJ2-1; possibly TRBD2 for D (5 bases). This CDR3 spans 17 amino acids. Trimming shortened V by 4 bases and J by 0 bases, and 17 bases separated the two germline ends. Germline V gene sequence: CDR1 SGHRS, CDR2 YFSETQ. CDR3 sequence: CASSLKAEVSSYNEQFF. The CDR3 nucleotides are TGCGCCAGCAGCCTTAAAGCGGAAGTCAGCTCCTACAATGAGCAGTTCTTC.

This clonotype was picked up many times. This chain uses TRBV7-2 with TRBJ2-7; TRBD2 matches at 7 bases. Germline V gene lookup returns CDR1 SGHTA and CDR2 FQGNSA. V gave up 5 bases and J gave up 3 bases; unmatched junction bases: 16. The CDR3 sequence is 17 residues long. The CDR3 sequence: CASSRYPRGGSFYEQYF. CDR3 sequence (DNA): TGTGCCAGCAGCCGATATCCGAGGGGCGGGAGTTTCTACGAGCAGTACTTC. Full variable domain (remainder filled in from reference TRBV7-2 and TRBJ2-7): GAGVSQSPSNKVTEKGKDVELRCDPISGHTALYWYRQSLGQGLEFLIYFQGNSAPDKSGLPSDRFSAERTGGSVSTLTIQRTQQEDSAVYLCASSRYPRGGSFYEQYFGPGTRLTVT.

This clonotype came up a few times. V usage is TRBV7-3 and J usage is TRBJ2-2; TRBD2 aligns across 11 bases. The V gene's germline CDR1 is SGHTA and CDR2 FQGTGA. V trimming: 0 bases; J trimming: 6 bases; junction bases outside the gene matches: 12. The CDR3 contains 19 residues. CDR3 residues: CASSLTLLAGVGSAGELFF. The CDR3 DNA reads TGTGCCAGCAGCTTAACGTTACTAGCGGGAGTGGGGTCGGCCGGGGAGCTGTTTTTT.

This clonotype occurred many times. V gene TRBV28 combines with J gene TRBJ2-1; 10 nucleotides match TRBD2. The trim removed 2 bases at V and 7 bases at J, leaving 14 bases unmatched. CDR3 size: 18 residues. Germline values: CDR1 MDHEN, CDR2 SYDVKM. The CDR3 DNA reads TGTGCCAGCAGTTTAAGCCCGGGACTAGCGCTACGTGGGAATGAGCAGTTCTTC. Protein sequence: CASSLSPGLALRGNEQFF. Drawing the rest from reference TRBV28 and TRBJ2-1, the complete variable domain is DVKVTQSSRYLVKRTGEKVFLECVQDMDHENMFWYRQDPGLGLRLIYFSYDVKMKEKGDIPEGYSVSREKKERFSLILESASTNQTSMYLCASSLSPGLALRGNEQFFGPGTRLTVL.

The rearrangement joins TRBV7-9 to TRBJ2-5; TRBD2 aligns across 14 bases. V lost 5 bases and J lost 4; bases outside the gene matches: 6. There are 16 residues in the CDR3. Germline-derived CDR1 and CDR2 are SEHNR and FQNEAQ (reference sequence). In DNA form, the CDR3 reads TGTGCCAGCAGCCCTGGGACTAGCGGGAGAGGAGAGACCCAGTACTTC. As protein: CASSPGTSGRGETQYF.

There are many counts of this clonotype. V gene TRBV5-1 combines with J gene TRBJ1-1; possible D gene TRBD1, 6 bases. This CDR3 has 15 amino acids. CDR1 and CDR2 (germline): SGHRS, YFSETQ. The V gene lost 1 base and the J gene lost 0 bases, with 10 bases spanning the gap. The CDR3 nucleotides read TGCGCCAGCAGCTTGCAGACAGGAATGAACACTGAAGCTTTCTTT. Its protein product is CASSLQTGMNTEAFF.

This clonotype was observed at least ten times. This chain joins TRBV28 and TRBJ2-7; no reliable D call. Trimming took off 5 bases at V and 5 bases at J, with 16 bases between the two ends. This CDR3 has 14 residues. Germline V gene sequence: CDR1 MDHEN, CDR2 SYDVKM. The CDR3 here is CASSHSLAYHEQYF. The CDR3 DNA follows: TGTGCCAGCAGTCACTCCCTCGCTTATCACGAGCAGTACTTC.

The chain recombines TRBV29-1 with TRBJ2-1; 11 bases fit TRBD2. The CDR3 loop spans 12 amino acids. Trimming took 6 bases from V and 9 from J; bases not matched to a gene: 4. The germline CDR1 and CDR2 sequences are SQVTM and ANQGSEA. CDR3 sequence (DNA): TGCAGCGTCCGTAGCGGGAGGGGTGAGCAGTTCTTC. It encodes CSVRSGRGEQFF.

This clonotype was detected ten times or more. V gene TRBV2 combines with J gene TRBJ2-7; a weak D match, TRBD2 (6 bases). Trimming shortened V by 8 bases and J by 3 bases, and 23 bases separated the two germline ends. This CDR3 contains 16 residues. Germline-derived CDR1 and CDR2 are SNHLY and FYNNEI. This chain's CDR3 is CASLARLEYDVYEQYF. In DNA form, the CDR3 reads TGTGCCAGCCTCGCGCGACTAGAGTATGATGTCTACGAGCAGTACTTC. Complete variable domain (other parts from reference TRBV2 and TRBJ2-7): EPEVTQTPSHQVTQMGQEVILRCVPISNHLYFYWYRQILGQKVEFLVSFYNNEISEKSEIFDDQFSVERPDGSNFTLKIRSTKLEDSAMYFCASLARLEYDVYEQYFGPGTRLTVT.

This clonotype was picked up many times. This sequence joins TRBV28 and TRBJ1-1; 8 bases match TRBD1. The CDR3 runs to 13 residues. CDR1 MDHEN and CDR2 SYDVKM come from the germline V gene. The J segment lost 1 base and the V segment lost 7 bases, leaving 2 bases of the junction unmatched. The DNA of the CDR3 is TGTGCCAGCACGGACAGGGAGAACACTGAAGCTTTCTTT. Protein sequence: CASTDRENTEAFF.

In its sample, this clonotype was seen a few times. This chain uses TRBV2 with TRBJ2-2; no definite D call. Germline V gene lookup returns CDR1 SNHLY and CDR2 FYNNEI. Trimming stripped 10 bases from V and 4 bases from J, with 7 bases between. The CDR3 spans 11 residues. This CDR3 reads CATRSTGELFF. CDR3 coding DNA: TGTGCCACCAGGTCCACCGGGGAGCTGTTTTTT.

For this clonotype: This may stem from a read error, because a much larger clone lies one nucleotide away. The chain employs TRBV6-2 or TRBV6-3 and TRBJ2-3; 9 bases fit TRBD1. There are 17 residues in the CDR3. Per germline, CDR1 MNHEY and CDR2 SVGEGT. CDR3 coding DNA: TGTGCCAACAGTGAAATGACAGGGGGAGGGATATCAGATACGCAGTATTTT. It encodes CANSEMTGGGISDTQYF.

This clonotype came up many times. CDR3 loop: CSSGLAGEQYF. For the CDR3, the DNA is TGCAGTTCGGGACTAGCGGGGGAGCAGTACTTC. The chain joins TRBV20-1 to TRBJ2-7; 13 bases are shared with TRBD2. Germline loops: CDR1 DFQATT, CDR2 SNEGSKA (reference sequence). The CDR3 is made up of 11 amino acids. V lost 8 bases to trimming and J lost 7 bases; unmatched junction nucleotides: 2.

This chain joins TRBV11-3 and TRBJ2-3; 8 bases match TRBD1. CDR1 is SGHNT and CDR2 is YENEEA in the germline V gene. Trimming at V came to 2 bases and at J to 4 bases, leaving 14 bases not matched to a gene. This CDR3 is 18 amino acids long. In nucleotides, the CDR3 is TGTGCCAGCAGCTTATCCCCCCGGACAGGGAGTGTCGCAGATACGCAGTATTTT. The encoded protein is CASSLSPRTGSVADTQYF.